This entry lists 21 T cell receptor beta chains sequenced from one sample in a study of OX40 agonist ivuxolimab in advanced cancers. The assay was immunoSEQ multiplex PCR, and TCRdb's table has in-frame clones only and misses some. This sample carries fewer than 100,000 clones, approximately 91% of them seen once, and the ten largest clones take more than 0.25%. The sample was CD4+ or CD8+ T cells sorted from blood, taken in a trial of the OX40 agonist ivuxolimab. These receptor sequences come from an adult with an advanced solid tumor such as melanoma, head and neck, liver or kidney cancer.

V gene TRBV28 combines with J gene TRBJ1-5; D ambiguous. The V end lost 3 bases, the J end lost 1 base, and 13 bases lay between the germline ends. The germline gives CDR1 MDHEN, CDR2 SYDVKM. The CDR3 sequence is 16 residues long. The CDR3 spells CASSFRRVISNQPQHF. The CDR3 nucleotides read TGTGCCAGCAGTTTTCGACGTGTTATAAGCAATCAGCCCCAGCATTTT.

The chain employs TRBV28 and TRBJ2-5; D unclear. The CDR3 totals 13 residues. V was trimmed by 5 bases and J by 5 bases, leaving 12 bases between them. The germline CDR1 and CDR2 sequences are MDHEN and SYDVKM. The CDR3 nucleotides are TGTGCCAGCAGTCCTCAGGACGTGGAGACCCAGTACTTC. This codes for CASSPQDVETQYF.

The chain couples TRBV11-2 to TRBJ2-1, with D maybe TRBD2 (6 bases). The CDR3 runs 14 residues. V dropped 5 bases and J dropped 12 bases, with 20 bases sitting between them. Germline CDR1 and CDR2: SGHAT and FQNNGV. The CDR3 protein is CASSPGTRRGRQFF. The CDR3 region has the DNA TGTGCCAGCAGCCCCGGAACGCGGCGGGGTAGGCAGTTCTTC.

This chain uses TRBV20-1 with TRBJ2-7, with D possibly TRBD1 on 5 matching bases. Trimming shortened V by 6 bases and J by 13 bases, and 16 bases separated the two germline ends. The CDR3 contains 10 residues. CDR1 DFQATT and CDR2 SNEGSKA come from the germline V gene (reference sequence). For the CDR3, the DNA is TGCAGTGCCAGTAACAGGCTTCAATACTTC. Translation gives CSASNRLQYF.

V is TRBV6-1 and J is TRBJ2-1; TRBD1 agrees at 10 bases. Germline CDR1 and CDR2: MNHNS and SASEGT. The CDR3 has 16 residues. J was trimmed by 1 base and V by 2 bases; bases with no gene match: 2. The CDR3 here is CASSERDRGSYNEQFF. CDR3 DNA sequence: TGTGCCAGCAGTGAAAGGGACAGGGGATCCTACAATGAGCAGTTCTTC.

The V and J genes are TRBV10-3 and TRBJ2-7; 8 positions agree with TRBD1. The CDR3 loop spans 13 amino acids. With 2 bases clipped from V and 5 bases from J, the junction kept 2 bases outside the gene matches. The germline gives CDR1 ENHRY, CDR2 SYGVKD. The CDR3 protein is CAISEQTGDEQYF. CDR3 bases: TGTGCCATCAGTGAGCAGACAGGGGACGAGCAGTACTTC.

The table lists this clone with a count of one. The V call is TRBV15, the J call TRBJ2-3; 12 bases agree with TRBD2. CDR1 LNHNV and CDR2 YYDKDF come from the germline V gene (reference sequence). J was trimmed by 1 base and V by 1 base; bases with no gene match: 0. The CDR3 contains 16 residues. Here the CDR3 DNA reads TGTGCCACCAGCAGAGGACTAGCGGGAGGCACAGATACGCAGTATTTT. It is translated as CATSRGLAGGTDTQYF. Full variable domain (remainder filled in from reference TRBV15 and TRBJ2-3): DAMVIQNPRYQVTQFGKPVTLSCSQTLNHNVMYWYQQKSSQAPKLLFHYYDKDFNNEADTPDNFQSRRPNTSFCFLDIRSPGLGDTAMYLCATSRGLAGGTDTQYFGPGTRLTVL.

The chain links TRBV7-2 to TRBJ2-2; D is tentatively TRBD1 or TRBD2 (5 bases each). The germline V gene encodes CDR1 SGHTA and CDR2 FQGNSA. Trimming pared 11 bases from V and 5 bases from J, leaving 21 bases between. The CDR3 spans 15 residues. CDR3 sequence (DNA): TGTGCCGGTGTCCGGGACGGCCCAGGAACCGGGGAGCTGTTTTTT. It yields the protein CAGVRDGPGTGELFF.

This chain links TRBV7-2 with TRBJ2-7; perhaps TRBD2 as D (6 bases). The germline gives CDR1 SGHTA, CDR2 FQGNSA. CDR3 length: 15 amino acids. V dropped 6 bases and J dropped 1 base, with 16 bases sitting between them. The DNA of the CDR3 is TGTGCCAGCAGTTCCAATAGTGCGGGGTCCTACGAGCAGTACTTC. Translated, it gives CASSSNSAGSYEQYF.

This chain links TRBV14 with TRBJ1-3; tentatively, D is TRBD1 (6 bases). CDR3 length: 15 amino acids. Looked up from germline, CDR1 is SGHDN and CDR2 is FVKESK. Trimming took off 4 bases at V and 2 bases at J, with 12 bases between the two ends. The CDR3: CASSPRTVAGNTIYF. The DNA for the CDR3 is TGTGCCAGCAGCCCCCGGACAGTTGCTGGAAACACCATATATTTT.

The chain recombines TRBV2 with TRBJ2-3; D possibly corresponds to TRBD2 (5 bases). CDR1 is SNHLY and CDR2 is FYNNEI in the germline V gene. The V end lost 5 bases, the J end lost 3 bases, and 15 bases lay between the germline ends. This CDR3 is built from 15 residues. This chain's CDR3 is CASSFGGEGTDTQYF. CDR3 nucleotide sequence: TGTGCCAGCAGTTTCGGCGGCGAGGGTACAGATACGCAGTATTTT. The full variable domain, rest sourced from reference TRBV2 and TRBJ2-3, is EPEVTQTPSHQVTQMGQEVILRCVPISNHLYFYWYRQILGQKVEFLVSFYNNEISEKSEIFDDQFSVERPDGSNFTLKIRSTKLEDSAMYFCASSFGGEGTDTQYFGPGTRLTVL.

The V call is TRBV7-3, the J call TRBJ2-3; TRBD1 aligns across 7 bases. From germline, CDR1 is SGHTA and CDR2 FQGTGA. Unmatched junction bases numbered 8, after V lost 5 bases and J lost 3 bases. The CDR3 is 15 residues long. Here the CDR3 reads CASSLRQGGTDTQYF. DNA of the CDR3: TGTGCCAGCAGCCTCCGACAGGGTGGAACAGATACGCAGTATTTT.

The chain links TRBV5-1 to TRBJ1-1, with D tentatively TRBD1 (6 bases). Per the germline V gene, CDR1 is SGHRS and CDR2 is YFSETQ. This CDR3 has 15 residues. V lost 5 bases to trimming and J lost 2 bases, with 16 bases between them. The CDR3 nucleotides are TGCGCCAGCAGTCCCTCGGGAGGGGGAAACACTGAAGCTTTCTTT. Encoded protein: CASSPSGGGNTEAFF.

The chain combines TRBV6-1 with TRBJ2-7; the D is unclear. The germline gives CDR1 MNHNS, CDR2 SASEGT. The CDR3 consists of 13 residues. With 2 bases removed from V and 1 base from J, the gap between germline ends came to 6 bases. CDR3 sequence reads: CASSERVSYEQYF. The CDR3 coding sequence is TGTGCCAGCAGTGAAAGAGTATCCTACGAGCAGTACTTC.

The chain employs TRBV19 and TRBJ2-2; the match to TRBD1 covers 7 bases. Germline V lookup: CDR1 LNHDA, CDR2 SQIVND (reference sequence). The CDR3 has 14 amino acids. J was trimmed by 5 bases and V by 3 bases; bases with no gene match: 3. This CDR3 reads CASSIGRGTGELFF. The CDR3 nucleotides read TGTGCCAGTAGTATCGGCAGGGGGACCGGGGAGCTGTTTTTT.

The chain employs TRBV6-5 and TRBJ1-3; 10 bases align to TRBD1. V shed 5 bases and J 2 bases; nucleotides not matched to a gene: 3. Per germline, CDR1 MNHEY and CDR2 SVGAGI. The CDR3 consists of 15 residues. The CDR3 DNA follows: TGTGCCAGCAGTCCGGACAGGGGGACTGGAAACACCATATATTTT. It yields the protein CASSPDRGTGNTIYF.

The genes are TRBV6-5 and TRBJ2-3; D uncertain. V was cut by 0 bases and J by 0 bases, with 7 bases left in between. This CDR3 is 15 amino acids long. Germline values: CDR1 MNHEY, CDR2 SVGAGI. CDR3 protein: CASSYSGRSTDTQYF. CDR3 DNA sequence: TGTGCCAGCAGTTACTCCGGACGGAGCACAGATACGCAGTATTTT.

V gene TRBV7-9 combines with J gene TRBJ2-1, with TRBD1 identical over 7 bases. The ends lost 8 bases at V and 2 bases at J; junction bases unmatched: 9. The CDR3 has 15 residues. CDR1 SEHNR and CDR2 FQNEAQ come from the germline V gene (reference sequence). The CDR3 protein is CASRLQGDTYNEQFF. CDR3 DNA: TGTGCCAGCCGGCTTCAGGGGGACACCTACAATGAGCAGTTCTTC.

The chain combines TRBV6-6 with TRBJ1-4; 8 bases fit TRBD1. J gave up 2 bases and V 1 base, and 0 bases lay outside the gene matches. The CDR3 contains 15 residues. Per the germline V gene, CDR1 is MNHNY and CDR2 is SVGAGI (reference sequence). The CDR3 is CASSYWTGTNEKLFF. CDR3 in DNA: TGTGCCAGCAGTTACTGGACAGGGACTAATGAAAAACTGTTTTTT.

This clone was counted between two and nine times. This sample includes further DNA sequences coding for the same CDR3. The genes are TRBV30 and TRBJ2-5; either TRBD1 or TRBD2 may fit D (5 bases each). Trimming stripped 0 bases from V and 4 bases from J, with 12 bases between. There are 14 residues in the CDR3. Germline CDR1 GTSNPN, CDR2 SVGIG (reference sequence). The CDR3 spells CAWSVGTGRETQYF. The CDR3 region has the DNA TGTGCCTGGAGTGTAGGTACGGGGCGAGAGACCCAGTACTTC.

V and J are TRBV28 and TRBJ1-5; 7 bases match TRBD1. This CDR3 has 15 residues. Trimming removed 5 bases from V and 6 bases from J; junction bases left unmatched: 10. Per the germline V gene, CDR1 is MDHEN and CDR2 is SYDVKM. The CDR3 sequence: CASSPPRQGGQPQHF. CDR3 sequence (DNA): TGTGCCAGCAGTCCCCCTCGACAGGGCGGTCAGCCCCAGCATTTT.